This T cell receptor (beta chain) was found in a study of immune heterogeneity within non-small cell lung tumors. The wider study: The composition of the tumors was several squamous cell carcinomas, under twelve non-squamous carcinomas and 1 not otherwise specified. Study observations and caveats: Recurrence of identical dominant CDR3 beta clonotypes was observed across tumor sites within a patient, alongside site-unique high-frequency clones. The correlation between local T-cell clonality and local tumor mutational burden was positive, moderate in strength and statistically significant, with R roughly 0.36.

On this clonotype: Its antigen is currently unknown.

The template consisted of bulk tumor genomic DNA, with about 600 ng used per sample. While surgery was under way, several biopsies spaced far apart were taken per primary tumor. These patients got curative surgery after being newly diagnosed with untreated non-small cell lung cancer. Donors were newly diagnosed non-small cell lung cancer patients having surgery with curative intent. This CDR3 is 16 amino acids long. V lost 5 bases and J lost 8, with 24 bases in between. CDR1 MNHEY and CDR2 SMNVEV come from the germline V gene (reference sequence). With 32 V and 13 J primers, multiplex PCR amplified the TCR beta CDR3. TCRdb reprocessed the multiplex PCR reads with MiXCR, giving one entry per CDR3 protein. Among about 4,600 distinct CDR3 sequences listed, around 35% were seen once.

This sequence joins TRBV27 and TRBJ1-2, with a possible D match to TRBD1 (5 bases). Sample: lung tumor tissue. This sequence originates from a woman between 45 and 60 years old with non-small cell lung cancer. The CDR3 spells CASSPRGDVLLYGYTF. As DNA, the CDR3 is TGTGCCAGCAGTCCGCGGGGGGACGTTCTACTATACGGCTACACCTTC.